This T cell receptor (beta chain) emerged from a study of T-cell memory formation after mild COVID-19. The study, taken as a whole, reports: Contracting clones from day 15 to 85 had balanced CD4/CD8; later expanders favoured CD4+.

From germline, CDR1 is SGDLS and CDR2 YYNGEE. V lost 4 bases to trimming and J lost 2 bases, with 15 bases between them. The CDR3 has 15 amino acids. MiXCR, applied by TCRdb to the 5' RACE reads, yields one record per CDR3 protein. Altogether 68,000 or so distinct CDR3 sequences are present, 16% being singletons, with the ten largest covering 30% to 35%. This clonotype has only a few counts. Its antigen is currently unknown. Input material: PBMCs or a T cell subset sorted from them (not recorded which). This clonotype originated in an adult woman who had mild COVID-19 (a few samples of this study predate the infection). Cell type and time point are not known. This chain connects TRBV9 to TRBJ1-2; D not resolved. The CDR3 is CASSSNRPRNYGYTF. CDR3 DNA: TGTGCCAGCAGCTCAAACCGACCCCGGAACTATGGCTACACCTTC.